One sample yielded the 27 T cell receptor beta chains listed below, sequenced in a study of technical replicates of blood from several donors. Produced via immunoSEQ multiplex PCR; TCRdb's table is partial and in-frame only. The sample holds around 15,000 clones, approximately 84% seen once. The sequenced sample consisted of PBMCs. Receptor source: a human donor in good health.

This chain joins TRBV14 and TRBJ1-2; 7 nucleotides align to TRBD1. CDR1 is SGHDN, CDR2 FVKESK, per germline. This CDR3 comprises 15 residues. Germline trimming cut 0 bases from V and 6 bases from J; bases unmatched to any gene: 7. CDR3 bases: TGTGCCAGCAGCCAAGATCTTAGGGGGCTTCATGGCTACACCTTC. Protein product: CASSQDLRGLHGYTF.

The chain uses TRBV10-3 and TRBJ1-2, with TRBD1 matching over 7 bases. The V and J ends lost 4 bases and 8 bases, in that order; junction bases with no gene match: 7. Per the germline V gene, CDR1 is ENHRY and CDR2 is SYGVKD. The CDR3 runs to 13 residues. CDR3 residues: CAISVGRGEGYTF. CDR3 DNA: TGTGCCATCAGTGTAGGCAGGGGGGAAGGCTACACCTTC.

The CDR3 loop is CASSLNGGYNEQFF. The CDR3 DNA reads as TGTGCCAGCAGCTTAAATGGCGGCTACAATGAGCAGTTCTTC. This chain joins TRBV2 and TRBJ2-1; the D is unclear. In germline, CDR1 is SNHLY, CDR2 FYNNEI. The germline V and J ends were trimmed by 6 bases and 3 bases, with 12 bases remaining between them. CDR3 length: 14 amino acids.

V is TRBV18 and J is TRBJ2-7; perhaps TRBD1 as D (7 bases). The V gene's germline CDR1 is KGHSH and CDR2 LQKENI. The V gene lost 5 bases and the J gene lost 5 bases, with 19 bases spanning the gap. This CDR3 is built from 15 residues. As DNA, the CDR3 is TGTGCCAGCTCAGGCCCAGGGGGGAGAAACAACGAGCAGTACTTC. Its translation: CASSGPGGRNNEQYF.

The chain uses TRBV19 and TRBJ2-7, with D possibly TRBD1 on 6 matching bases. V dropped 1 base and J dropped 9 bases, with 10 bases sitting between them. This CDR3 comprises 12 residues. CDR1 LNHDA and CDR2 SQIVND come from the germline V gene (reference sequence). DNA of the CDR3: TGTGCCAGTAGTATAGGGCAGGGGCTGCAGTACTTC. Residues: CASSIGQGLQYF. The whole variable domain, filled in from reference TRBV19 and TRBJ2-7, reads DGGITQSPKYLFRKEGQNVTLSCEQNLNHDAMYWYRQDPGQGLRLIYYSQIVNDFQKGDIAEGYSVSREKKESFPLTVTSAQKNPTAFYLCASSIGQGLQYFGPGTRLTVT.

This clone was recorded only once. The V gene is TRBV19, the J gene TRBJ2-1; 9 bases are a match to TRBD2. This CDR3 contains 13 residues. CDR1 and CDR2 (germline): LNHDA, SQIVND (reference sequence). V gave up 4 bases and J gave up 10 bases; unmatched junction bases: 5. The CDR3 DNA reads as TGTGCCAGTAGTACTGGACTAGCGCGGGAGCAGTTCTTC. Translation: CASSTGLAREQFF. The whole variable domain, filled in from reference TRBV19 and TRBJ2-1, reads DGGITQSPKYLFRKEGQNVTLSCEQNLNHDAMYWYRQDPGQGLRLIYYSQIVNDFQKGDIAEGYSVSREKKESFPLTVTSAQKNPTAFYLCASSTGLAREQFFGPGTRLTVL.

The chain is built from TRBV27 and TRBJ1-4, with TRBD1 matching 8 bases. The length of the CDR3 is 15 residues. Per germline, CDR1 MNHEY and CDR2 SMNVEV (reference sequence). The V segment lost 4 bases and the J segment 4 bases; nucleotides outside the gene matches: 5. The CDR3 coding sequence is TGTGCCAGCAGTTACAGGGGGATCGGTAATGAAAAACTGTTTTTT. It codes for CASSYRGIGNEKLFF.

The V call is TRBV5-6, the J call TRBJ1-1, with 7 bases lining up with TRBD1. Per the germline V gene, CDR1 is SGHDT and CDR2 is YYEEEE. The CDR3 contains 14 residues. V was pared by 1 base and J by 4 bases, with 4 bases of the junction left unmatched. The CDR3 reads CASSLIQGTTEAFF. CDR3 in DNA: TGTGCCAGCAGCTTGATACAGGGGACCACTGAAGCTTTCTTT.

The rearrangement joins TRBV10-3 to TRBJ2-3, with 7 bases identical to TRBD2. The germline V gene has CDR1 ENHRY and CDR2 SYGVKD. The CDR3 length is 16 residues. V dropped 0 bases and J dropped 0; count of bases not matched to a gene: 3. CDR3 sequence: CAISESYGGSTDTQYF. Here the CDR3 DNA reads TGTGCCATCAGTGAGTCTTACGGGGGGAGCACAGATACGCAGTATTTT.

V is TRBV10-3 and J is TRBJ2-1; TRBD2 might be the D (6 bases). The ends were cut back, 2 bases at V and 4 bases at J, with 12 bases in the middle. CDR3 length: 15 amino acids. Germline CDR1 and CDR2: ENHRY and SYGVKD. CDR3 nucleotide sequence: TGTGCCATCAGTGAGCGAGCGGGTGGTTACAATGAGCAGTTCTTC. Protein product: CAISERAGGYNEQFF.

The V gene is TRBV25-1, the J gene TRBJ2-6; TRBD2 might be the D (6 bases). Germline CDR1 MGHDK, CDR2 SYGVNS. V was cut by 7 bases and J by 4 bases, with 20 bases left in between. This CDR3 comprises 17 residues. This CDR3 is CASTHPDGAGGANVLTF. The CDR3 DNA is TGTGCCAGCACCCATCCCGACGGGGCGGGGGGGGCCAACGTCCTGACTTTC.

The CDR3 coding sequence is TGTGCCAGCAGTGTGTCCGGGAGAGAGCCTTACAATGAGCAGTTCTTC. Translated: CASSVSGREPYNEQFF. The chain carries TRBV6-1 and TRBJ2-1; a possible D gene is TRBD2 (6 bases). With 4 bases removed from V and 4 bases from J, the gap between germline ends came to 17 bases. Germline assignment: CDR1 MNHNS and CDR2 SASEGT. The length of the CDR3 is 16 residues.

The J gene is TRBJ2-1, the V gene TRBV2; the match to TRBD2 covers 8 bases. V shed 0 bases, J shed 15 bases, and the junction held 10 bases outside the gene matches. This CDR3 is built from 14 residues. Germline V gene data show CDR1 as SNHLY and CDR2 as FYNNEI. This CDR3 reads CASSEATAGVCAFF. CDR3 coding DNA: TGTGCCAGCAGTGAAGCGACAGCGGGAGTTTGTGCGTTCTTC.

V usage is TRBV4-1 and J usage is TRBJ1-2; the match to TRBD1 covers 8 bases. The CDR3 is 14 residues long. The germline V gene has CDR1 MGHRA and CDR2 YSYEKL. V lost 0 bases, J lost 3 bases, and 0 bases stayed unmatched. CDR3 in DNA: TGCGCCAGCAGCCAAGAGACAGGGGACTATGGCTACACCTTC. It specifies CASSQETGDYGYTF.

CDR3 nucleotides: TGCGCCAGCAGTGAGTCGATTGCGGGAGGGCCACGTAGCAATGAGCAGTTCTTC. Translation gives CASSESIAGGPRSNEQFF. J is TRBJ2-1 and V is TRBV10-2; 9 nucleotides match TRBD2. From germline, CDR1 is WSHSY and CDR2 SAAADI. The CDR3 has 18 amino acids. V dropped 0 bases and J dropped 6; count of bases not matched to a gene: 12.

The rearrangement joins TRBV11-2 to TRBJ2-3; 10 bases align to TRBD2. Germline V gene sequence: CDR1 SGHAT, CDR2 FQNNGV. The length of the CDR3 is 14 residues. Trimming removed 2 bases from V and 5 bases from J; junction bases left unmatched: 1. CDR3 in amino acids: CASSLLAGGDTQYF. DNA of the CDR3: TGTGCCAGCAGCTTATTAGCGGGAGGAGATACGCAGTATTTT.

V usage is TRBV28 and J usage is TRBJ2-3, with a possible D match to TRBD2 (6 bases). The germline gives CDR1 MDHEN, CDR2 SYDVKM. Deletions cut 3 bases from V and 1 base from J, with 11 bases between. The CDR3 is 15 residues long. In DNA, the CDR3 is TGTGCCAGCAGTTTTTTGGGGGGAGGCACAGATACGCAGTATTTT. Amino acid sequence: CASSFLGGGTDTQYF.

The rearrangement joins TRBV18 to TRBJ1-4; TRBD1 is a possible D gene (6 bases). In germline, CDR1 is KGHSH, CDR2 LQKENI. This CDR3 is 13 amino acids long. V lost 6 bases and J 8 bases, leaving 13 bases between the germline ends. The CDR3 DNA reads TGTGCCAGCTCCGCGGGCGGGGGCGAAAAACTGTTTTTT. Its translation is CASSAGGGEKLFF.

In DNA form, the CDR3 reads TGTGCCAGCAGTCCGGACAGGAACTATGGCTACACCTTC. Its translation is CASSPDRNYGYTF. The chain joins TRBV6-5 to TRBJ1-2; 7 nucleotides line up with TRBD1. V dropped 5 bases and J dropped 2; count of bases not matched to a gene: 2. The germline V gene has CDR1 MNHEY and CDR2 SVGAGI. The CDR3 is 13 residues long.

The chain uses TRBV25-1 and TRBJ1-6, with D perhaps TRBD1 (6 bases). There are 10 residues in the CDR3. Germline loops: CDR1 MGHDK, CDR2 SYGVNS. The V end lost 11 bases, the J end lost 7 bases, and 6 bases lay between the germline ends. The DNA for the CDR3 is TGTGCCGGGACAAATTCACCCCTCCACTTT. Its protein is CAGTNSPLHF.

This clone was detected a few times. This chain's CDR3 is CASSDQGNYGYTF. The DNA of the CDR3 is TGTGCCAGCAGTGATCAGGGAAACTATGGCTACACCTTC. This chain uses TRBV2 with TRBJ1-2; possibly TRBD1 for D (5 bases). Germline CDR1 is SNHLY and CDR2 is FYNNEI. Trimming cost V 3 bases and J 2 bases, with 7 bases left between them. The CDR3 is 13 residues long. The full variable domain, rest sourced from reference TRBV2 and TRBJ1-2, is EPEVTQTPSHQVTQMGQEVILRCVPISNHLYFYWYRQILGQKVEFLVSFYNNEISEKSEIFDDQFSVERPDGSNFTLKIRSTKLEDSAMYFCASSDQGNYGYTFGSGTRLTVV.

The rearrangement links TRBV10-2 to TRBJ1-3; weak D call: TRBD1 (5 bases). The CDR3 runs to 15 residues. The V gene lost 2 bases and the J gene lost 1 base, with 9 bases spanning the gap. Germline-derived CDR1 and CDR2 are WSHSY and SAAADI. CDR3 coding DNA: TGCGCCAGCAGTGAGCCAGGGCAGTCTGGAAACACCATATATTTT. It specifies CASSEPGQSGNTIYF.

The chain uses TRBV28 and TRBJ2-7; possible D gene TRBD1, 5 bases. This CDR3 region has 15 residues. V lost 3 bases and J 0 bases, leaving 12 bases between the germline ends. The germline V gene has CDR1 MDHEN and CDR2 SYDVKM. For the CDR3, the DNA is TGTGCCAGCAGTTTCCAGGGCCCGAGCTCCTACGAGCAGTACTTC. This gives the protein CASSFQGPSSYEQYF.

The chain couples TRBV12-1 to TRBJ2-2; TRBD2 was called by the table and not checked on the DNA. TRBV12-1 is tagged as a pseudogene. The CDR3 covers 15 residues. CDR3 residues: CATRSGRREPGELFF. The CDR3 nucleotides read TGTGCCACCAGGAGCGGGAGACGAGAACCCGGGGAGCTGTTTTTT.

The J gene is TRBJ2-1, the V gene TRBV5-6, with TRBD1 matching over 10 bases. J lost 12 bases, V lost 4 bases, and 16 bases had no gene match. Germline CDR1 and CDR2: SGHDT and YYEEEE. CDR3 length equals 16 residues. Here the CDR3 DNA reads TGTGCCAGCAGCCCACGACAGGGGGCGGGATGGGATGTGCAGTTCTTC. Amino acids: CASSPRQGAGWDVQFF.

The rearrangement uses TRBV6-6 and TRBJ2-7; tentative D call: TRBD2 (7 bases). This CDR3 is 15 amino acids long. Germline loops: CDR1 MNHNY, CDR2 SVGAGI (reference sequence). V lost 7 bases and J lost 3, with 19 bases in between. CDR3: CASNWGGAGDYEQYF. The CDR3 nucleotides read TGTGCCAGCAACTGGGGGGGGGCTGGGGACTACGAGCAGTACTTC.

V gene TRBV10-3 combines with J gene TRBJ2-7; 11 bases map to TRBD2. V gave up 4 bases and J gave up 2 bases; unmatched junction bases: 7. This CDR3 contains 16 residues. Germline-derived CDR1 and CDR2 are ENHRY and SYGVKD. DNA of the CDR3: TGTGCCATCAGTGCATCGACTAGCGGGAATCCCTACGAGCAGTACTTC. It encodes CAISASTSGNPYEQYF.